The source of this TCR beta chain is a study of T cell responses to AZD1222 COVID-19 vaccine. Overall study context: Some second doses came at about 4 weeks and others at about 12 weeks; these were pooled.

V dropped 5 bases and J dropped 7 bases, with 6 bases sitting between them. Germline CDR1 is MDHEN and CDR2 is SYDVKM. This CDR3 has 11 amino acids. Profiled with immunoSEQ multiplex PCR; TCRdb holds only in-frame clones, not every one. The sample consists of around 120,000 clones, over 80% of them appearing once. The J gene is TRBJ1-5, the V gene TRBV28; D remains ambiguous. The sample was peripheral blood, taken on day 0 of AZD1222 vaccination. The receptor comes from an adult in good health. CDR3 sequence (DNA): TGTGCCAGCAGTCAGGCACAGCCCCAGCATTTT. It is translated as CASSQAQPQHF.